One T cell receptor (beta chain) is described in this entry. Its antigen is undetermined. The CDR3 runs to 15 residues. Germline lookup yields CDR1 SGDLS and CDR2 YYNGEE. V was shortened by 0 bases and J by 4 bases, with 10 bases between the two germline ends. The assay was immunoSEQ multiplex PCR, and TCRdb's table has in-frame clones only and misses some. Of 93,000 or so clones in the sample, roughly 91% were seen once. This record comes from a study of T cell responses to AZD1222 COVID-19 vaccine. The study, taken as a whole, reports: Baseline seropositives among AZD1222 recipients totaled only 6 or 7. Nearly half of spike-specific TCRs reportedly target unmutated variant regions. Clonal diversity was possibly underestimated; the donors were predominantly white British and more often female.

The receptor was isolated from an adult in good health. Sequenced material: peripheral blood, taken on day 0 of AZD1222 vaccination. V usage is TRBV9 and J usage is TRBJ2-2; D not certain. The CDR3 DNA is TGTGCCAGCAGCGTAGTTCCAGATCCCACCGGGGAGCTGTTTTTT. It is translated as CASSVVPDPTGELFF.